This T cell receptor (beta chain) originates from a study of T-cell reconstitution after alpha-beta-depleted transplantation in children. Overall study results and limits: Newly made T cells mostly supplied T-cell counts and diversity one year after transplant. Certain patients had high TCRbeta diversity at day 60, and it came from recipient T cells and thymic progenitors that survived. Several hundred expanded graft clones reportedly were the source of alpha-beta T cells about two months after transplant.

V was clipped by 3 bases and J by 4 bases; unmatched bases: 6. CDR3 length equals 14 residues. Using unique molecular identifiers, the investigators prepared the TCRbeta library. From the PCR reads, TCRdb called clonotypes with MiXCR, one entry per CDR3 protein. The sample consists of about 980,000 distinct CDR3 sequences, roughly 29% of them appearing once. As to this clonotype: Its antigen remains unknown.

V usage is TRBV12-3 or TRBV12-4 and J usage is TRBJ2-7; TRBD2 aligns across 7 bases. Source: PBMCs, mostly from graft donor cells, taken 360 days after TCRalphabeta/CD19-depleted stem cell transplant. The sequence was collected from a boy in the first two years of life who had a stem cell transplant for SCID, so the T cells may come from the graft donor. CDR3 bases: TGTGCCAGCAGTTTTCCGGGGGGTTTGTACGAGCAGTACTTC. This codes for CASSFPGGLYEQYF.